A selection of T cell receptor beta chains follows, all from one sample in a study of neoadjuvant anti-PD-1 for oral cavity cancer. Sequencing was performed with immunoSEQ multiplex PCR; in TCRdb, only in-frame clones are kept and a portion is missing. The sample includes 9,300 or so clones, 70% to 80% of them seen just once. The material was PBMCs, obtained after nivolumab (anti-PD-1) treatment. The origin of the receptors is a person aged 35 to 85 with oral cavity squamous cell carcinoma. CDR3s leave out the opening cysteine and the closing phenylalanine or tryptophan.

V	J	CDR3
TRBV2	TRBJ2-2	ASSESGSHTGELF
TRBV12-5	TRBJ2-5	ASGLGGTRTQY
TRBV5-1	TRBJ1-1	ASSLGVDTEAF
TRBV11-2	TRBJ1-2	ASSPLGGAVGGYT
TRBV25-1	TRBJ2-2	ASSDFRTGTGELF
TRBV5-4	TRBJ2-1	ASSSYRGSDNEQF
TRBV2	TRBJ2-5	ASSEVLLALRETQY
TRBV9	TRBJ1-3	ASSEGSSGNTIY
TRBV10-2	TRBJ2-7	ASGRLAWYEQY
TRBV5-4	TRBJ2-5	ASSSSGVRQETQY
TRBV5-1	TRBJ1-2	ASSLEVRGGYT
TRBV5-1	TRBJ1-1	ASSPSRGLTQGVGTEAF
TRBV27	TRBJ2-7	ASNPVGTREQY
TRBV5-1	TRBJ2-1	ASSAAGGYNEQF
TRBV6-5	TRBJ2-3	ASTEASGGTDTQY
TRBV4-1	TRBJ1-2	ASSQDSAGDYYGYT
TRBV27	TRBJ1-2	ASSLSTGRYGYT
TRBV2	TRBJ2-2	ASSNSRQLNTGELF
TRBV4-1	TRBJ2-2	ASSQADQAGATGELF
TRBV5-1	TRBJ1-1	ASSIYLTGSEAF
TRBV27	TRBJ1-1	ASRTTGNTEAF
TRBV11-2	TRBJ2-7	ASSSSRLVPEQY
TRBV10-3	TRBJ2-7	AISDQGRPSYEQY
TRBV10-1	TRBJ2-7	ASSQGDAYEQY
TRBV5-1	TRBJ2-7	ASSARLAGGSYEQY
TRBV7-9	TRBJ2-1	ASSLRDYNEQF
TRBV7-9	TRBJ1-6	ASSSTDSPLH
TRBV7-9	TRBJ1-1	ASTGGRSTEAF
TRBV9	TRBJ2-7	ASSVARDEQY
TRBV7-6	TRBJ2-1	ASSPGTGREQF
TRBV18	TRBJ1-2	ASSPGTGSAYGYT
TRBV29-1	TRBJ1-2	SGSTGIGGYT
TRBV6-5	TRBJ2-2	ASRDRAQGTGELF
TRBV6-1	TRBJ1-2	ASSESHGGGWYGYT
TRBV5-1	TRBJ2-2	ASSLDIVRGPQTGELF
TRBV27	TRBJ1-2	ASSSNRLNYGYT